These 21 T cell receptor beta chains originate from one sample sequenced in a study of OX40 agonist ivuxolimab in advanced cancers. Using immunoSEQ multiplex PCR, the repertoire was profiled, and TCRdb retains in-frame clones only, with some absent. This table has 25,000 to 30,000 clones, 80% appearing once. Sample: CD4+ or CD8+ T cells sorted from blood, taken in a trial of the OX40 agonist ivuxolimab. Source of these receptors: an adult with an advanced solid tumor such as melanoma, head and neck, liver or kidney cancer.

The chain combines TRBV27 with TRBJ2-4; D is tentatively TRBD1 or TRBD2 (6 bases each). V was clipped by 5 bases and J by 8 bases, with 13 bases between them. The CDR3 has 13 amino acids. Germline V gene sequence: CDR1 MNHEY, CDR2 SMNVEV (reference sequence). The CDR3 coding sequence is TGTGCCAGCAGTCCTGTGGGGGGCCACATTCAGTACTTC. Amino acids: CASSPVGGHIQYF.

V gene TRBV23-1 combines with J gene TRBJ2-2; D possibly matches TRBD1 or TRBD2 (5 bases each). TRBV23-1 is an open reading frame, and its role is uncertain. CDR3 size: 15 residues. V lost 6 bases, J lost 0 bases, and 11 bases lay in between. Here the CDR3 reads CASRAGTANTGELFF. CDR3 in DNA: TGCGCCAGCAGGGCCGGGACCGCGAACACCGGGGAGCTGTTTTTT.

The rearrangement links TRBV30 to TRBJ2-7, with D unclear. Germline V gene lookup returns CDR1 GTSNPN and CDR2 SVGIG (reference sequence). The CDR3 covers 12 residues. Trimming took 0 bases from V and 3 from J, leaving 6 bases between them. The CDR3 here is CAWSVTSYEQYF. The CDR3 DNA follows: TGTGCCTGGAGTGTAACCAGCTACGAGCAGTACTTC.

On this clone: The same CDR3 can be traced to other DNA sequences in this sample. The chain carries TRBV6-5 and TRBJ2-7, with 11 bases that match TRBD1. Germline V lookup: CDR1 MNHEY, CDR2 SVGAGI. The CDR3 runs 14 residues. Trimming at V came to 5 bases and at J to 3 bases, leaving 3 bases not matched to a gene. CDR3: CASSPGQGVYEQYF. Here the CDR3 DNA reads TGTGCCAGCAGTCCGGGACAGGGGGTCTACGAGCAGTACTTC.

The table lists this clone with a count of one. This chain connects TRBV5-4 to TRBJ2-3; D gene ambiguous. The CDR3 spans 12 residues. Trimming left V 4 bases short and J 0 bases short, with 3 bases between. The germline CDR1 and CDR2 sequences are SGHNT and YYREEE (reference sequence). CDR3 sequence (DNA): TGTGCCAGCAGCCATAGCACAGATACGCAGTATTTT. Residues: CASSHSTDTQYF.

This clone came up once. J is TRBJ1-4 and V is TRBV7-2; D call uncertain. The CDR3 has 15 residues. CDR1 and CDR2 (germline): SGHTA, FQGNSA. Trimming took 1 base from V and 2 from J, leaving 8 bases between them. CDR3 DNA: TGTGCCAGCAGCTTAGTCGGAGGCACTAATGAAAAACTGTTTTTT. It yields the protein CASSLVGGTNEKLFF. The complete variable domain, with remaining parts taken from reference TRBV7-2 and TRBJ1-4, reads GAGVSQSPSNKVTEKGKDVELRCDPISGHTALYWYRQSLGQGLEFLIYFQGNSAPDKSGLPSDRFSAERTGGSVSTLTIQRTQQEDSAVYLCASSLVGGTNEKLFFGSGTQLSVL.

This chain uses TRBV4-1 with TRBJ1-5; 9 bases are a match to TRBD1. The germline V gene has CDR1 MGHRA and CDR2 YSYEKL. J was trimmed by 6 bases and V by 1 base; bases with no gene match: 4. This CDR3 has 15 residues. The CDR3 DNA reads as TGCGCCAGCAGCCAAGGGGACAGGGATGGTCAGCCCCAGCATTTT. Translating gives CASSQGDRDGQPQHF.

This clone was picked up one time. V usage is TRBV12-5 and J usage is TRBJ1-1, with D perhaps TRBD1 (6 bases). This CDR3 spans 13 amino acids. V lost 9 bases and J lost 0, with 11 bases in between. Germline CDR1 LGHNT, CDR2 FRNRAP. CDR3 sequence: CASSDSLNTEAFF. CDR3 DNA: TGTGCTAGCTCGGACAGCTTGAACACTGAAGCTTTCTTT.

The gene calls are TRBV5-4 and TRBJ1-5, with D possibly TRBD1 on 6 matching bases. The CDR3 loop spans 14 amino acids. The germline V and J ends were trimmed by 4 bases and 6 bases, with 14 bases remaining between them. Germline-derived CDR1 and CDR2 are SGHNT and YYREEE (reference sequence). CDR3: CASSLGQDSQPQHF. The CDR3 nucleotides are TGTGCCAGCAGCCTTGGGCAGGACAGTCAGCCCCAGCATTTT.

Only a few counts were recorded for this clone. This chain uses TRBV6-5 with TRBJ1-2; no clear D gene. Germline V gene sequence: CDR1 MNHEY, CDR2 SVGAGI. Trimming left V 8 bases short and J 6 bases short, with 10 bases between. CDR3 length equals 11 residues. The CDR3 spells CASLGAHGYTF. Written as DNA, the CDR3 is TGTGCCAGCCTGGGCGCGCATGGCTACACCTTC.

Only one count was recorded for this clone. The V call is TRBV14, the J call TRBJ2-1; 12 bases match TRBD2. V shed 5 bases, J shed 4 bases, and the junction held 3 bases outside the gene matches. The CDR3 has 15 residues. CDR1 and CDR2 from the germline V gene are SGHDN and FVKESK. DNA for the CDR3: TGTGCCAGCAGCTATACTAGCGGGGGGTACAATGAGCAGTTCTTC. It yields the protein CASSYTSGGYNEQFF. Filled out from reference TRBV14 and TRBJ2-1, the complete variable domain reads EAGVTQFPSHSVIEKGQTVTLRCDPISGHDNLYWYRRVMGKEIKFLLHFVKESKQDESGMPNNRFLAERTGGTYSTLKVQPAELEDSGVYFCASSYTSGGYNEQFFGPGTRLTVL.

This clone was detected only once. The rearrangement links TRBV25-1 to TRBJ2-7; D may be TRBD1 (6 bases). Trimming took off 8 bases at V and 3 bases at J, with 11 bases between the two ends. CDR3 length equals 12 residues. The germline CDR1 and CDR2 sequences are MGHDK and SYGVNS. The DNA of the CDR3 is TGTGCCAGCGGTTCACAGGGCTACGAGCAGTACTTC. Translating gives CASGSQGYEQYF.

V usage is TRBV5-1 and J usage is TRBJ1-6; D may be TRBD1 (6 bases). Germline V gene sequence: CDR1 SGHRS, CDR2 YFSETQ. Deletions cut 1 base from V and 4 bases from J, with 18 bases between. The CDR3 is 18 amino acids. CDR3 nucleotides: TGCGCCAGCAGCTTGTACGGGGGCGCGGGACTTTATAATTCACCCCTCCACTTT. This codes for CASSLYGGAGLYNSPLHF.

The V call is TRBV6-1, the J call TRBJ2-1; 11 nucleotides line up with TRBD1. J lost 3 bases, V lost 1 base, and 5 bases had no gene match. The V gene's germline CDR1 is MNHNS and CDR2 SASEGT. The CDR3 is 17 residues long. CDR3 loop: CASSEVRTGGLYNEQFF. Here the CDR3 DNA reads TGTGCCAGCAGTGAAGTACGGACAGGGGGCCTCTACAATGAGCAGTTCTTC.

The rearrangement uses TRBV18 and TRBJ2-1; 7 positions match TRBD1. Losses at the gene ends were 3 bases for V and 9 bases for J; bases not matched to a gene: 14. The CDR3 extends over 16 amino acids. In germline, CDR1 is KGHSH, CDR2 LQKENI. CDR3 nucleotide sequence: TGTGCCAGCTCACCGAGGGCAGACAGGGTATTTGGTGAGCAGTTCTTC. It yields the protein CASSPRADRVFGEQFF.

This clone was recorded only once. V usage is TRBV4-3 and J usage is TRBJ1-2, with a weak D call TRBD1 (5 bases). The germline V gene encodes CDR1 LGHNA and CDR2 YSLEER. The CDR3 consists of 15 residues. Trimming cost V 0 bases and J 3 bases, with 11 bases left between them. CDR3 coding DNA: TGCGCCAGCAGCCAAGATTGGGGCAGCGACTATGGCTACACCTTC. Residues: CASSQDWGSDYGYTF.

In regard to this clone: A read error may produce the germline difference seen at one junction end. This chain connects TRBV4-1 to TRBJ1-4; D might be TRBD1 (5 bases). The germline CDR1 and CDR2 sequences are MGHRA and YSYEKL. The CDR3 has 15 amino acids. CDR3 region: CASSQLTAANEKLFF. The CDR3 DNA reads TGCGCCAGCAGCCAACTGACAGCTGCTAACGAAAAACTGTTTTTT.

The CDR3 bases are TGTGCCAGCAGTTCCACCGGGACCCCCCTCGCCAAAAACATTCAGTACTTC. Protein: CASSSTGTPLAKNIQYF. This chain joins TRBV28 and TRBJ2-4, with D perhaps assigned TRBD1 or TRBD2 (5 bases each). Germline V lookup: CDR1 MDHEN, CDR2 SYDVKM. This CDR3 region has 17 residues. The V gene lost 4 bases and the J gene lost 1 base, with 17 bases spanning the gap.

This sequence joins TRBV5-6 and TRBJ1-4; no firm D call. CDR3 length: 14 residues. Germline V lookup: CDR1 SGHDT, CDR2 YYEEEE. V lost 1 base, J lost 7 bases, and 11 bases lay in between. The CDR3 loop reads CASSLQDPSEKLFF. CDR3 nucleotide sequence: TGTGCCAGCAGCTTGCAGGACCCCAGTGAAAAACTGTTTTTT.

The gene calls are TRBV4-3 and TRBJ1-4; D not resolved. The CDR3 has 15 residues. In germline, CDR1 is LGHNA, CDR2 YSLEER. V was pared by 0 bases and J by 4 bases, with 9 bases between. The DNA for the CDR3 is TGCGCCAGCAGCCAAGAAGCCGGGCGTAATGAAAAACTGTTTTTT. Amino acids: CASSQEAGRNEKLFF.

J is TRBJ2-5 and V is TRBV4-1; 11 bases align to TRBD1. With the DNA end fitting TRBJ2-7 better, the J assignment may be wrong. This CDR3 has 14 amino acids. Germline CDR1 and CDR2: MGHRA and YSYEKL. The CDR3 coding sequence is TGCGCCAGCAGCCTCGGACAGGGGGCCAGCGAGCAGTACTTC. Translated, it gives CASSLGQGASEQYF.